This T cell receptor (beta chain) stems from a study of beta chain features in type 1 diabetes. Study-level information: No age, gender or cell yield differences were seen between patients and healthy donors.

The sequenced template was cDNA made from the entire isolated RNA. Only in-frame clones appear in the TCRdb table, and some are missing; sequencing was by immunoSEQ multiplex PCR. Of 95,000 to 150,000 clones listed, approximately 16% are singletons. Study-wide points: There was a moderate but significant shortening of TCRB CDR3s in all four CD4+ subsets of Type 1 diabetes patients. A closer apparent resemblance between naive, central memory and Treg TCRB repertoires was seen in patients than in healthy donors.

Averaging around 120 mL, one heparinised blood draw was given by each donor. A word on this clone: The antigen remains undetermined.

This TCR was sampled from a man aged 30 to 45 with type 1 diabetes. The sample consisted of central memory CD4+ T cells from blood.

This CDR3 reads CASSPGLNEQFF. The CDR3 bases are TGTGCCAGCAGCCCAGGGCTCAATGAGCAGTTCTTC. V and J are TRBV11-2 and TRBJ2-1, with a weak D call TRBD1 (5 bases). This CDR3 has 12 amino acids. Trimming removed 5 bases from V and 6 bases from J, with 8 bases in between. Germline values: CDR1 SGHAT, CDR2 FQNNGV.